The rows below give T cell receptor beta chains drawn from one sample of a study of blood T cell repertoires in COVID-19. TCRdb's copy holds only in-frame clones and misses some; the assay was immunoSEQ multiplex PCR. This sample carries a few hundred thousand clones, about 90% of them seen once, and the ten largest clones take almost 3%. Sequenced sample: PBMCs or T cells enriched from blood (not recorded which). These receptors were taken from a woman aged 30 to 39 who had recovered from COVID-19. Both conserved end residues are part of each CDR3. Each record gives: V gene, CDR3 length, D gene, clone size, J gene, CDR3 protein, CDR3 DNA. A D gene is named only where the DNA matches it firmly. Clone size is given for some rows only: seen once, a few or many times, or a class if the clone is expanded.

v_call: TRBV27
cdr3_length: 17
d_call: TRBD2
clone_size: NA
j_call: TRBJ2-2
cdr3_aa: CASSSLWGSGRTGELFF
cdr3_nt: TGTGCCAGCAGTTCCCTTTGGGGTAGCGGGAGGACCGGGGAGCTGTTTTTT

v_call: TRBV25-1
cdr3_length: 14
d_call: NA
clone_size: NA
j_call: TRBJ1-2
cdr3_aa: CAITYVRGNDGYTF
cdr3_nt: TGTGCCATCACCTATGTCCGGGGGAACGATGGCTACACCTTC

v_call: TRBV9
cdr3_length: 14
d_call: TRBD1
clone_size: NA
j_call: TRBJ1-4
cdr3_aa: CASSDGTGDEKLFF
cdr3_nt: TGTGCCAGCAGCGACGGGACAGGGGATGAAAAACTGTTTTTT

v_call: TRBV11-1
cdr3_length: 14
d_call: TRBD1
clone_size: NA
j_call: TRBJ2-7
cdr3_aa: CASSPGTGTYEQYF
cdr3_nt: TGTGCCAGCAGCCCCGGGACAGGGACCTACGAGCAGTACTTC

v_call: TRBV2
cdr3_length: 16
d_call: NA
clone_size: NA
j_call: TRBJ2-3
cdr3_aa: CASSVRLGSNSDTQYF
cdr3_nt: TGTGCCAGCAGTGTCCGGCTCGGGTCTAACTCAGATACGCAGTATTTT

v_call: TRBV15
cdr3_length: 16
d_call: NA
clone_size: few
j_call: TRBJ2-7
cdr3_aa: CATSRARDFRSYEQYF
cdr3_nt: TGTGCCACCAGCAGAGCTCGGGACTTTCGATCCTACGAGCAGTACTTC

v_call: TRBV10-3
cdr3_length: 15
d_call: TRBD2
clone_size: NA
j_call: TRBJ2-1
cdr3_aa: CAISEDPAGAYEQFF
cdr3_nt: TGTGCCATCAGTGAAGATCCCGCGGGAGCGTATGAGCAGTTCTTC

v_call: TRBV6-4
cdr3_length: 14
d_call: NA
clone_size: NA
j_call: TRBJ2-2
cdr3_aa: CASSVLFNTGELFF
cdr3_nt: TGTGCCAGCAGTGTTCTTTTTAACACCGGGGAGCTGTTTTTT

v_call: TRBV1
cdr3_length: 15
d_call: NA
clone_size: NA
j_call: TRBJ1-1
cdr3_aa: CTSSQTGGMNTEAFF
cdr3_nt: TGCACCAGCAGCCAAACAGGGGGCATGAACACTGAAGCTTTCTTT

v_call: TRBV7-9
cdr3_length: 16
d_call: NA
clone_size: NA
j_call: TRBJ1-4
cdr3_aa: CASSYRGGQTNEKLFF
cdr3_nt: TGTGCCAGCAGCTACCGTGGGGGCCAGACTAATGAAAAACTGTTTTTT

v_call: TRBV14
cdr3_length: 17
d_call: TRBD1
clone_size: NA
j_call: TRBJ1-1
cdr3_aa: CASSPLGTGGYFTEAFF
cdr3_nt: TGTGCCAGCAGCCCGCTCGGGACAGGGGGCTATTTCACTGAAGCTTTCTTT

v_call: TRBV6-5
cdr3_length: 15
d_call: TRBD1
clone_size: NA
j_call: TRBJ1-2
cdr3_aa: CASRSRGQGNYGYTF
cdr3_nt: TGTGCCAGCAGGTCTCGGGGACAGGGGAACTATGGCTACACCTTC

v_call: TRBV19
cdr3_length: 15
d_call: TRBD2
clone_size: NA
j_call: TRBJ2-1
cdr3_aa: CASSIAGGPANEQFF
cdr3_nt: TGTGCCAGTAGTATAGCGGGGGGGCCTGCCAATGAGCAGTTCTTC

v_call: TRBV18
cdr3_length: 16
d_call: NA
clone_size: NA
j_call: TRBJ2-5
cdr3_aa: CASSNRAGGIRETQYF
cdr3_nt: TGTGCCAGCTCAAACAGGGCCGGAGGCATTCGGGAGACCCAGTACTTC

v_call: TRBV2
cdr3_length: 14
d_call: NA
clone_size: NA
j_call: TRBJ1-5
cdr3_aa: CASSEKGEDQPQHF
cdr3_nt: TGTGCCAGCAGTGAAAAGGGGGAAGACCAGCCCCAGCATTTT

v_call: TRBV11-2
cdr3_length: 13
d_call: TRBD2
clone_size: NA
j_call: TRBJ2-7
cdr3_aa: CASSLEWGGRQYF
cdr3_nt: TGTGCCAGCAGCTTAGAGTGGGGGGGGAGACAGTACTTC